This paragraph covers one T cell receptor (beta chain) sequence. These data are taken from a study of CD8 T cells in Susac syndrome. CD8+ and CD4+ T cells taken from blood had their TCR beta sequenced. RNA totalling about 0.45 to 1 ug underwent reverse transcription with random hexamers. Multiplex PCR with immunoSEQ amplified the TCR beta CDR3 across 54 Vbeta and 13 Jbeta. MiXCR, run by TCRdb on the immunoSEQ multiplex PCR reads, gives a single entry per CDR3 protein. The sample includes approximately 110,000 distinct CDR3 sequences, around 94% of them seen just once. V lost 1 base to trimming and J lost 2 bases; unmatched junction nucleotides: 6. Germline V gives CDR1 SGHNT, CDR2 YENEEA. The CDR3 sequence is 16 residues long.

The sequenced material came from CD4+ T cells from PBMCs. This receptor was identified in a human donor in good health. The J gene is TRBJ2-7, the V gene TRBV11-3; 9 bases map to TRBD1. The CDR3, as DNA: TGTGCCAGCAGCTTAGGGGACAGGGAATTCCCCTACGAGCAGTACTTC. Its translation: CASSLGDREFPYEQYF.